Listed below are T cell receptor beta chains from one sample, sequenced in a study of T cell repertoires in cytomegalovirus infection. Each CDR3 protein is one row after TCRdb ran MiXCR on the reads. This sample has hundreds of thousands of distinct CDR3 sequences; approximately 31% occur once, and the top ten carry 11% to 15%. These TCRs are of unknown antigen specificity. The sample consisted of cultured CD8+ T cells from PBMCs, taken from culture after CMV antigen stimulation. Receptors originate from a human donor in good health (CMV status not recorded). Some clones in this sample may be carry-over from other donors' samples. Both conserved end residues are part of each CDR3. The D gene is left open where the match is weak. Some rows mark clone size as missing; the rest say once, few, many or name a class of expanded clone.

TRBD2 TRBJ2-1 TRBV5-1 NA CASSLGTSGGIYNEQFF TGCGCCAGCAGCTTGGGGACTAGCGGGGGAATTTACAATGAGCAGTTCTTC
TRBD1 TRBJ1-2 TRBV6-1 few CASSLRTPGQRNYGYTF TGTGCCAGCAGTTTACGAACCCCGGGACAGCGTAACTATGGCTACACCTTC
NA TRBJ2-7 TRBV7-9 few CASSSIGGAGYEQYF TGTGCCAGCAGCTCGATTGGGGGCGCTGGGTACGAGCAGTACTTC
TRBD2 TRBJ2-5 TRBV7-8 few CASRGGGLAEETQYF TGTGCCAGCAGGGGGGGGGGACTAGCGGAAGAGACCCAGTACTTC
TRBD1 TRBJ2-7 TRBV9 NA CASSVARDRVDEQYF TGTGCCAGCAGCGTAGCCCGGGACAGGGTCGACGAGCAGTACTTC
NA TRBJ1-5 TRBV6-2/TRBV6-3 many CASSSDQGINQPQHF TGTGCCAGCAGTTCCGATCAGGGAATAAATCAGCCCCAGCATTTT
TRBD1 TRBJ1-2 TRBV7-6 once CASSINRGLDGYTF TGTGCCAGCAGCATAAACAGGGGGCTGGATGGCTACACCTTC
NA TRBJ1-1 TRBV12-3/TRBV12-4 NA CASSLLQGITNTEAFF TGTGCCAGCAGTCTCCTACAGGGAATTACGAACACTGAAGCTTTCTTT
TRBD1 TRBJ1-6 TRBV11-2 few CASSSRGLSNSPLHF TGTGCCAGCAGCTCCAGGGGGCTTAGTAATTCACCCCTCCACTTT
NA TRBJ1-1 TRBV11-3 few CASSLAHGTEAFF TGTGCCAGCAGCTTAGCCCATGGGACTGAAGCTTTCTTT
NA TRBJ2-7 TRBV3-1 once CASSQDVVGVAQYF TGTGCCAGCAGCCAAGATGTGGTTGGGGTGGCGCAGTACTTC
TRBD1 TRBJ1-1 TRBV9 NA CASSVAPSDRPMNTEAFF TGTGCCAGCAGCGTAGCCCCTTCGGACAGGCCCATGAACACTGAAGCTTTCTTT
NA TRBJ1-3 TRBV11-2 NA CASSLGRTGHSGNTIYF TGTGCCAGCAGCTTAGGGCGCACAGGACACTCTGGAAACACCATATATTTT
NA TRBJ1-5 TRBV27 NA CASSLGGFQNQPQHF TGTGCCAGCAGTTTAGGCGGGTTTCAAAATCAGCCCCAGCATTTT
NA TRBJ1-1 TRBV7-9 many CASSNDPNTEAFF TGTGCCAGCAGCAACGATCCGAACACTGAAGCTTTCTTT
NA TRBJ2-5 TRBV7-9 NA CASSSGTRRETQYF TGTGCCAGCAGCTCCGGGACTCGGCGAGAGACCCAGTACTTC
NA TRBJ1-1 TRBV12-5 NA CASGWDIGGSDTEAFF TGTGCTAGTGGTTGGGACATCGGGGGTTCGGACACTGAAGCTTTCTTT
NA TRBJ1-2 TRBV10-2 NA CASSVGLTSPPYGYTF TGCGCCAGCAGTGTAGGGTTGACAAGCCCACCCTATGGCTACACCTTC
NA TRBJ1-3 TRBV7-9 NA CASSTTLMDSSSGNTIYF TGTGCCAGCAGCACTACACTCATGGACAGCAGCTCTGGAAACACCATATATTTT
NA TRBJ2-7 TRBV6-1 many CASTGELPYEQYF TGTGCCAGCACTGGGGAGCTTCCCTACGAGCAGTACTTC
NA TRBJ2-1 TRBV11-3 NA CASSFEPGGHNEQFF TGTGCCAGCAGCTTCGAGCCGGGGGGCCACAATGAGCAGTTCTTC
TRBD1 TRBJ2-7 TRBV6-2/TRBV6-3 few CASTWDRPYEQYF TGTGCCAGCACCTGGGACAGACCCTACGAGCAGTACTTC
NA TRBJ2-1 TRBV6-1 NA CASKGVQGRSYNEQFF TGTGCCAGCAAGGGGGTGCAGGGTCGCTCCTACAATGAGCAGTTCTTC
NA TRBJ1-2 TRBV7-9 few CASSLSPGEGYTF TGTGCCAGCAGCTTATCGCCAGGGGAGGGCTACACCTTC
NA TRBJ2-3 TRBV10-3 NA CAISEDSPPDTQYF TGTGCCATCAGTGAGGATAGCCCCCCAGATACGCAGTATTTT
TRBD1 TRBJ1-1 TRBV10-3 NA CASGTGRIEAFF TGTGCCAGCGGGACAGGGAGAATTGAAGCTTTCTTT
NA TRBJ1-2 TRBV12-3/TRBV12-4 NA CASVQVGASYGYTF TGTGCCAGCGTGCAGGTCGGAGCCTCCTATGGCTACACCTTC
TRBD2 TRBJ2-5 TRBV7-2 many CASSHLAGGAETQYF TGTGCCAGCAGCCATCTAGCGGGGGGTGCAGAGACCCAGTACTTC
NA TRBJ1-1 TRBV6-2/TRBV6-3 NA CASSYRGRQAFF TGTGCCAGCAGTTATCGGGGGCGTCAGGCTTTCTTT
TRBD2 TRBJ2-5 TRBV7-2 many CASSLEGTSGGETQYF TGTGCCAGCAGCTTAGAAGGGACTAGCGGGGGGGAGACCCAGTACTTC
NA TRBJ2-1 TRBV7-8 many CASSPLGGSSYNEQFF TGTGCCAGCAGCCCTCTAGGGGGGTCCTCCTACAATGAGCAGTTCTTC
NA TRBJ1-4 TRBV7-9 few CASSGPGVTNEKLFF TGTGCCAGCAGCGGCCCAGGGGTAACTAATGAAAAACTGTTTTTT
NA TRBJ2-2 TRBV7-6 NA CVSSHSGNTGELFF TGTGTCAGCAGCCATAGCGGGAACACCGGGGAGCTGTTTTTT
NA TRBJ1-2 TRBV29-1 NA CSVKGQDGYPNYGYTF TGCAGCGTCAAAGGGCAGGACGGCTACCCTAACTATGGCTACACCTTC
TRBD1 TRBJ1-1 TRBV19 NA CASRAGGVGWNTEAFF TGTGCCAGTAGGGCAGGGGGTGTTGGATGGAACACTGAAGCTTTCTTT
NA TRBJ1-6 TRBV28 NA CASSPFGGKMRGVNSPLHF TGTGCCAGCAGCCCCTTCGGGGGTAAGATGCGCGGGGTAAATTCACCCCTCCACTTT
NA TRBJ1-5 TRBV27 NA CASTRGGSLGPQHF TGTGCCAGCACCCGAGGGGGGTCGCTTGGACCCCAGCATTTT
NA TRBJ2-1 TRBV19 many CASSLNGGEQFF TGTGCCAGTAGTCTAAACGGTGGGGAGCAGTTCTTC
NA TRBJ1-5 TRBV19 few CASSMGQGLNQPQHF TGTGCCAGTAGTATGGGGCAGGGACTCAATCAGCCCCAGCATTTT
NA TRBJ1-1 TRBV27 NA CASTEQGGNTEAFF TGTGCCAGCACCGAGCAAGGGGGGAACACTGAAGCTTTCTTT
TRBD2 TRBJ2-1 TRBV6-6 few CASSYSVTSGYNEQFF TGTGCCAGCAGTTACTCGGTCACTAGCGGCTACAATGAGCAGTTCTTC
NA TRBJ2-3 TRBV7-9 NA CAAARGSDTQYF TGTGCCGCAGCCAGGGGCTCAGATACGCAGTATTTT
NA TRBJ2-2 TRBV7-6 few CASSLILGITGELFF TGTGCCAGCAGCTTAATCCTGGGAATCACCGGGGAGCTGTTTTTT
NA TRBJ1-5 TRBV12-3/TRBV12-4 few CASNAGGASNQPQHF TGTGCCAGCAACGCCGGGGGGGCAAGCAATCAGCCCCAGCATTTT
NA TRBJ1-1 TRBV7-9 NA CASGGREKNTEAFF TGTGCCAGCGGGGGAAGGGAAAAGAACACTGAAGCTTTCTTT
TRBD1 TRBJ1-6 TRBV28 many CASRRTGTAHNSPLHF TGTGCCAGCAGACGGACGGGGACAGCTCATAATTCACCCCTCCACTTT
TRBD1 TRBJ1-1 TRBV19 NA CASSIFRGPLNTEAFF TGTGCCAGTAGTATATTCAGGGGGCCTCTAAACACTGAAGCTTTCTTT